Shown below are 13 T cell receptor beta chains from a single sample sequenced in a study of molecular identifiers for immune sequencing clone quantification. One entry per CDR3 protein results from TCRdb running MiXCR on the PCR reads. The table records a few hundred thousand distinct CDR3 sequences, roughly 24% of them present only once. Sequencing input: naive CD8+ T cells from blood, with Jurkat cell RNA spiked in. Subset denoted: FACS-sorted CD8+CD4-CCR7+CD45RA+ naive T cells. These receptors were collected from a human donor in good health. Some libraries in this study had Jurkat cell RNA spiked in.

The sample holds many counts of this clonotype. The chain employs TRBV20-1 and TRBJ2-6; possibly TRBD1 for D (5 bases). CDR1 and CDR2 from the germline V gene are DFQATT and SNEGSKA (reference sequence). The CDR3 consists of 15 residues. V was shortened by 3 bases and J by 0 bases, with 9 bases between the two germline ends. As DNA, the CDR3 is TGCAGTGCTAGGGAACAGGCCTCTGGGGCCAACGTCCTGACTTTC. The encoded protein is CSAREQASGANVLTF.

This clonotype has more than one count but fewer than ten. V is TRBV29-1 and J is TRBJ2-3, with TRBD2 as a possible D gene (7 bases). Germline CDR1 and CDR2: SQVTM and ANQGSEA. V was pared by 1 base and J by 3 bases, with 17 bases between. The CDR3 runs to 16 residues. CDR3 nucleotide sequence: TGCAGCGTTGAAGGGGGGGGCAGGGGCGCGACAGATACGCAGTATTTT. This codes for CSVEGGGRGATDTQYF.

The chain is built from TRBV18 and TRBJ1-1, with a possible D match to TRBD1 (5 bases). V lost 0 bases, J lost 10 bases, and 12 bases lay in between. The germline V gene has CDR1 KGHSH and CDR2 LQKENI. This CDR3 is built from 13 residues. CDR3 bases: TGTGCCAGCTCACCACCGGACAATCTTGCAGCTTTCTTT. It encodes CASSPPDNLAAFF.

Here the CDR3 reads CASSMGYDGAFF. CDR3 coding DNA: TGTGCCAGTAGTATGGGCTACGACGGAGCTTTCTTT. The J gene is TRBJ1-1, the V gene TRBV19; D gene ambiguous. Germline loops: CDR1 LNHDA, CDR2 SQIVND (reference sequence). V shed 3 bases and J shed 10 bases, with 12 bases lying between them. This CDR3 has 12 amino acids.

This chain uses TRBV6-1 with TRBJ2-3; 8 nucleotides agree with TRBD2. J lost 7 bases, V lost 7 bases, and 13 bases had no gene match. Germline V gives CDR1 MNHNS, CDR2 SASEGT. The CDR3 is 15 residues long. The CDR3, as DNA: TGTGCCAGCACCGGTGCCAGCGGGGGTTGGTATACGCAGTATTTT. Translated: CASTGASGGWYTQYF.

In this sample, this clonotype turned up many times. The CDR3: CSARSPPLARTDTQYF. The CDR3 coding sequence is TGCAGTGCTAGATCCCCCCCACTAGCCCGCACAGATACGCAGTATTTT. This chain connects TRBV20-1 to TRBJ2-3, with D perhaps TRBD2 (6 bases). Deletions cut 2 bases from V and 1 base from J, with 16 bases between. Germline V lookup: CDR1 DFQATT, CDR2 SNEGSKA (reference sequence). This CDR3 region has 16 residues.

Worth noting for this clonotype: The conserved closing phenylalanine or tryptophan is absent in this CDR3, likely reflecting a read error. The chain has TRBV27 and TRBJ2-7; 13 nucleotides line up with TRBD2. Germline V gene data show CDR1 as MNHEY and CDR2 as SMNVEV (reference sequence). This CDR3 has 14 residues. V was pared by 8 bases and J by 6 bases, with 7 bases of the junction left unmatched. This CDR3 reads CASVGLAGAPEQYL. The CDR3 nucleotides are TGTGCCAGCGTCGGACTAGCGGGAGCCCCCGAGCAGTACCTC.

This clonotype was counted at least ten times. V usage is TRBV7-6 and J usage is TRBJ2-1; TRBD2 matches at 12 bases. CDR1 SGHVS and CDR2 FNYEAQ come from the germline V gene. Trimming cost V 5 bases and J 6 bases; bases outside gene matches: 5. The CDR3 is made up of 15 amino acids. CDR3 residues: CASSRLAGGPNEQFF. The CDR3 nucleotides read TGTGCCAGCAGCCGCCTAGCGGGGGGGCCCAATGAGCAGTTCTTC.

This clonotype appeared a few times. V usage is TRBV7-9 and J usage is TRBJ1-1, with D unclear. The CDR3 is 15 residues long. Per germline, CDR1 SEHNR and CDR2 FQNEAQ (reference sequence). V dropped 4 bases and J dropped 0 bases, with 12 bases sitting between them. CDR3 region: CASSSSTLMNTEAFF. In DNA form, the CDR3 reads TGTGCCAGCAGCTCCTCGACACTAATGAACACTGAAGCTTTCTTT.

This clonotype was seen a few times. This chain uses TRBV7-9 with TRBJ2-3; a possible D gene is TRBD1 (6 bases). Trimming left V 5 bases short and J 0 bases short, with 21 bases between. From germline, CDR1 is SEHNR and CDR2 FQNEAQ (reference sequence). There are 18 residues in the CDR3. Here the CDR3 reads CASSPLSRTAFSTDTQYF. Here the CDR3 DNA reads TGTGCCAGCAGCCCTTTATCCCGGACAGCCTTTAGCACAGATACGCAGTATTTT.

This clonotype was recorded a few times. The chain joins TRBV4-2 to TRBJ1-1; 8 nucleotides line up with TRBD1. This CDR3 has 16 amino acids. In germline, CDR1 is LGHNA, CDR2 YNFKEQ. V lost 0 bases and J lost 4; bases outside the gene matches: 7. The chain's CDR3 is CASSQDARQGITEAFF. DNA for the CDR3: TGTGCCAGCAGCCAAGATGCGCGACAGGGGATCACTGAAGCTTTCTTT.

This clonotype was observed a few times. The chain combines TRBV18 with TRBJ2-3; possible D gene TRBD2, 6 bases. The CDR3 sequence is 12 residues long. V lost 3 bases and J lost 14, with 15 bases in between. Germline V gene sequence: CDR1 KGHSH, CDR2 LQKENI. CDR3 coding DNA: TGTGCCAGCTCACCGGACGCTAGCGAGCTGTATTTT. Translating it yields CASSPDASELYF. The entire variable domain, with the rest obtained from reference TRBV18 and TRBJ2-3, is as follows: NAGVMQNPRHLVRRRGQEARLRCSPMKGHSHVYWYRQLPEEGLKFMVYLQKENIIDESGMPKERFSAEFPKEGPSILRIQQVVRGDSAAYFCASSPDASELYFGPGTRLTVL.

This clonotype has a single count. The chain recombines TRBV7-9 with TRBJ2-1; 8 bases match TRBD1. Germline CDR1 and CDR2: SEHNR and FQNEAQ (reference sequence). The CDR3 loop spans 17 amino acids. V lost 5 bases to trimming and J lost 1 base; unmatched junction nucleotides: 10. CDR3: CASSPPLDRASYNEQFF. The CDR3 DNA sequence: TGTGCCAGCAGCCCTCCCTTGGACAGGGCGTCCTACAATGAGCAGTTCTTC. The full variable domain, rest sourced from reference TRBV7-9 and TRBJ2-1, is DTGVSQNPRHKITKRGQNVTFRCDPISEHNRLYWYRQTLGQGPEFLTYFQNEAQLEKSRLLSDRFSAERPKGSFSTLEIQRTEQGDSAMYLCASSPPLDRASYNEQFFGPGTRLTVL.